Presented here are 16 T cell receptor beta chains from one specimen sequenced in a study of T cell repertoires in cytomegalovirus infection (dated by TCRdb to about 2019). The data were produced on an Illumina HiSeq 1500. TCRdb's own reprocessing of the public reads used fastp at Q25 and MiXCR and kept productive beta chains. Under each unique CDR3 protein, matching rows form one entry showing the most common genes and DNA. The sample table shows 510,000 or so distinct CDR3 sequences, and 26% are seen once. The ten largest clonotypes hold 13% of the sample. Source material: PBMCs. These receptors all come from a human donor in good health (CMV status not recorded). Some clones in this sample may be carry-over from other donors' samples.

The J gene is TRBJ2-1, the V gene TRBV7-2; 12 bases are shared with TRBD2. V lost 5 bases, J lost 7 bases, and 18 bases stayed unmatched. Germline CDR1 is SGHTA and CDR2 is FQGNSA. CDR3 length equals 19 residues. The CDR3 loop reads CASSIGLAGGGGVRNEQFF. The CDR3 coding sequence is TGTGCCAGCAGCATAGGGCTAGCGGGAGGGGGGGGGGTGAGGAATGAGCAGTTCTTC.

This clonotype was observed a handful of times. The chain employs TRBV6-1 and TRBJ1-5, with D uncertain. The germline gives CDR1 MNHNS, CDR2 SASEGT. V shed 7 bases and J shed 6 bases, with 10 bases lying between them. This CDR3 comprises 12 residues. CDR3 protein: CASTLGSQPQHF. In DNA, the CDR3 is TGTGCCAGCACCTTAGGAAGTCAGCCCCAGCATTTT.

This sequence joins TRBV7-3 and TRBJ2-7; 8 positions match TRBD2. CDR1 is SGHTA, CDR2 FQGTGA, per germline. The CDR3 loop spans 14 amino acids. The trim removed 5 bases at V and 3 bases at J, leaving 6 bases unmatched. The CDR3 sequence: CASSPSGSGYEQYF. Here the CDR3 DNA reads TGTGCCAGCAGCCCGAGCGGGAGCGGCTACGAGCAGTACTTC.

This chain joins TRBV12-5 and TRBJ2-3; D call uncertain. Germline-derived CDR1 and CDR2 are LGHNT and FRNRAP. Trimming cost V 5 bases and J 5 bases, with 8 bases left between them. The CDR3 has 12 amino acids. CDR3 residues: CASGRTVDTQYF. DNA for the CDR3: TGTGCTAGTGGTCGGACCGTAGATACGCAGTATTTT.

V usage is TRBV28 and J usage is TRBJ2-7, with 8 bases identical to TRBD1. The V gene's germline CDR1 is MDHEN and CDR2 SYDVKM. This CDR3 is 14 amino acids long. Trimming at V came to 5 bases and at J to 4 bases, leaving 7 bases not matched to a gene. The chain's CDR3 is CASSATGVRYEQYF. As DNA, the CDR3 is TGTGCCAGCAGTGCGACAGGGGTTAGGTACGAGCAGTACTTC.

The chain has TRBV20-1 and TRBJ2-3, with 8 bases lining up with TRBD1. This CDR3 has 13 amino acids. Germline loops: CDR1 DFQATT, CDR2 SNEGSKA (reference sequence). The V gene end was trimmed by 5 bases and the J gene end by 1 base; junction bases not matched to a gene: 2. CDR3 coding DNA: TGCAGTGCTCAGACAGGGGGCACAGATACGCAGTATTTT. Translated, it gives CSAQTGGTDTQYF.

This clonotype has a handful of counts. The chain links TRBV28 to TRBJ1-1; D is unresolved. CDR1 and CDR2 (germline): MDHEN, SYDVKM. This CDR3 has 15 residues. The ends were cut back, 5 bases at V and 0 bases at J, with 13 bases in the middle. Written as DNA, the CDR3 is TGTGCCAGCAGTCCCTACAGACAAATGAACACTGAAGCTTTCTTT. Its translation: CASSPYRQMNTEAFF.

The V gene is TRBV12-3 or TRBV12-4, the J gene TRBJ1-4; 10 bases line up with TRBD1. With V trimmed by 7 bases and J by 8 bases, 10 bases remained unmatched. This CDR3 spans 15 amino acids. The CDR3, as DNA: TGTGCCAGCAAAGCTACCGGGACAGGGGCCGAAAAACTGTTTTTT. It specifies CASKATGTGAEKLFF.

This clonotype has more than one count but fewer than ten. The chain carries TRBV4-1 and TRBJ1-5, with D unclear. The CDR3 contains 14 residues. V lost 1 base, J lost 4 bases, and 8 bases lay in between. Germline V gives CDR1 MGHRA, CDR2 YSYEKL. CDR3: CASSQVDGNQPQHF. CDR3 nucleotide sequence: TGCGCCAGCAGCCAAGTTGACGGGAATCAGCCCCAGCATTTT.

Many counts were recorded for this clonotype. V and J are TRBV7-8 and TRBJ2-6, with D tentatively TRBD2 (6 bases). Germline V gene data show CDR1 as SGHVS and CDR2 as FQNEAQ. Trimming stripped 1 base from V and 0 bases from J, with 7 bases between. This CDR3 is built from 16 residues. The CDR3 nucleotides read TGTGCCAGCAGCTTAGAGGGAGGCTCTGGGGCCAACGTCCTGACTTTC. This encodes CASSLEGGSGANVLTF.

This chain connects TRBV15 to TRBJ2-2; unclear D gene. This CDR3 is built from 14 residues. CDR1 is LNHNV, CDR2 YYDKDF, per germline (reference sequence). Trimming left V 0 bases short and J 8 bases short, with 10 bases between. This CDR3 is CATSRDYQAGELFF. The CDR3, as DNA: TGTGCCACCAGCAGAGATTACCAAGCAGGGGAGCTGTTTTTT.

The chain recombines TRBV28 with TRBJ2-7; D could derive from TRBD1 or TRBD2 (5 bases each). This CDR3 region has 16 residues. From germline, CDR1 is MDHEN and CDR2 SYDVKM. Trimming removed 2 bases at V and 0 bases at J, with 14 bases between. The CDR3 region is CASSLNVRDPSYEQYF. DNA of the CDR3: TGTGCCAGCAGTTTAAACGTCAGGGACCCCTCCTACGAGCAGTACTTC.

The sample holds many counts of this clonotype. This chain connects TRBV7-2 to TRBJ1-1; 9 nucleotides agree with TRBD1. The CDR3 extends over 17 amino acids. J was trimmed by 0 bases and V by 2 bases; bases with no gene match: 7. The germline gives CDR1 SGHTA, CDR2 FQGNSA. CDR3 amino acids: CASSLKGTGSMNTEAFF. Here the CDR3 DNA reads TGTGCCAGCAGCTTAAAAGGGACAGGGTCCATGAACACTGAAGCTTTCTTT.

This clonotype has more than one count but fewer than ten. The chain carries TRBV20-1 and TRBJ2-1; 13 bases map to TRBD2. Germline CDR1 reads DFQATT; CDR2 reads SNEGSKA (reference sequence). CDR3 length: 15 residues. After removal of 0 bases from V and 7 bases from J, the junction contained 3 bases not matched to a gene. CDR3 amino acids: CSARDPGLAGNEQFF. CDR3 DNA sequence: TGCAGTGCTAGAGACCCGGGACTAGCGGGAAATGAGCAGTTCTTC.

This clonotype was seen only a few times. The CDR3 region has the DNA TGTGCCAGCACGCAAACCGGACAGTATGAGACCCAGTACTTC. Residues: CASTQTGQYETQYF. This chain joins TRBV19 and TRBJ2-5, with a weak D call TRBD1 (6 bases). V gave up 9 bases and J gave up 5 bases, with 19 bases separating them. This CDR3 has 14 amino acids. CDR1 is LNHDA and CDR2 is SQIVND in the germline V gene (reference sequence).

This clonotype was detected a few times. The chain couples TRBV20-1 to TRBJ1-2; perhaps TRBD1 as D (5 bases). Looked up from germline, CDR1 is DFQATT and CDR2 is SNEGSKA (reference sequence). This CDR3 is built from 14 residues. Trimming removed 3 bases at V and 4 bases at J, with 15 bases between. CDR3 sequence: CSARVSGGGYGYTF. The CDR3 nucleotides are TGCAGTGCTAGGGTTTCTGGGGGTGGCTATGGCTACACCTTC.